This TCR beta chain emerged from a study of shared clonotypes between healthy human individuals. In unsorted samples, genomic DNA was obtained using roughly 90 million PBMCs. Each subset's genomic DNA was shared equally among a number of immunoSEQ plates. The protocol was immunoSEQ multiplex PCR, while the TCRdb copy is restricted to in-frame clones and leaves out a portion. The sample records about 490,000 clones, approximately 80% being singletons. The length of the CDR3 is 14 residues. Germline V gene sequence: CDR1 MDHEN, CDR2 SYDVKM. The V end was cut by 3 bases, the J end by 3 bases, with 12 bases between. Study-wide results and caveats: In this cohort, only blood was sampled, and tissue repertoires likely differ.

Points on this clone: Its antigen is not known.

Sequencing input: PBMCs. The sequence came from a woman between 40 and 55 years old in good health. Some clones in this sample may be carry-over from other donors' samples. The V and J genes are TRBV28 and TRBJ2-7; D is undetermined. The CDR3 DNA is TGTGCCAGCAGTTTTATCGGTTCCTTCTACGAGCAGTACTTC. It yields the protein CASSFIGSFYEQYF.